Below, 26 T cell receptor beta chains from the same sample are listed, as sequenced in a study of regulatory and conventional T cells in RAG deficiency. The sorted regulatory T cells were CD4+, CD25-high and CD127-low, with genomic DNA sequenced. Sequencing was performed with immunoSEQ multiplex PCR; in TCRdb, only in-frame clones are kept and a portion is missing. The sample lists under 25,000 clones; approximately 88% were seen once. This sample was also put to use in a study of regulatory T cells. Per that paper: Amplification used 52 TRBV primers and 13 TRBJ primers.

The sequencing input was Tregs sorted from blood. The receptors were gathered from a human donor in good health.

The V gene is TRBV6-5, the J gene TRBJ1-1; D is perhaps TRBD1 (5 bases). Germline V lookup: CDR1 MNHEY, CDR2 SVGAGI. The CDR3 loop spans 14 amino acids. Between the trimmed V and J ends, which lost 5 bases and 4 bases, there was a span of 14 bases. This chain's CDR3 is CASSPLPRGTEAFF. The CDR3, as DNA: TGTGCCAGCAGTCCACTCCCGAGGGGCACTGAAGCTTTCTTT.

CDR3 sequence (DNA): TGTGCCAGCAGCCCAATAGCGGGAGGACACTACAATGAGCAGTTCTTC. Encoded protein: CASSPIAGGHYNEQFF. This rearrangement joins TRBV27 to TRBJ2-1; 10 bases fit TRBD2. Looked up from germline, CDR1 is MNHEY and CDR2 is SMNVEV (reference sequence). This CDR3 comprises 16 residues. The V segment lost 6 bases and the J segment 3 bases; nucleotides outside the gene matches: 8.

This clone was observed once. The rearrangement uses TRBV19 and TRBJ2-1, with 8 bases that match TRBD1. The CDR3 contains 14 residues. V shed 6 bases, J shed 3 bases, and the junction held 4 bases outside the gene matches. The germline V gene has CDR1 LNHDA and CDR2 SQIVND (reference sequence). CDR3 sequence: CASRGQGDYNEQFF. CDR3 bases: TGTGCCAGTAGAGGACAGGGCGACTACAATGAGCAGTTCTTC. Drawing the rest from reference TRBV19 and TRBJ2-1, the complete variable domain is DGGITQSPKYLFRKEGQNVTLSCEQNLNHDAMYWYRQDPGQGLRLIYYSQIVNDFQKGDIAEGYSVSREKKESFPLTVTSAQKNPTAFYLCASRGQGDYNEQFFGPGTRLTVL.

This rearrangement joins TRBV11-2 to TRBJ2-5, with TRBD2 identical over 8 bases. Germline values: CDR1 SGHAT, CDR2 FQNNGV. The V segment lost 5 bases and the J segment 2 bases; nucleotides outside the gene matches: 7. This CDR3 is built from 15 residues. CDR3 amino acids: CASSPVAGMQETQYF. The DNA of the CDR3 is TGTGCCAGCAGCCCGGTAGCGGGGATGCAAGAGACCCAGTACTTC.

V gene TRBV6-6 combines with J gene TRBJ1-2; TRBD1 matches 7 bases. This CDR3 region has 14 residues. From germline, CDR1 is MNHNY and CDR2 SVGAGI (reference sequence). The ends lost 2 bases at V and 4 bases at J; junction bases unmatched: 4. The CDR3, as DNA: TGTGCCAGCAGTTACCGACAGGGCTCCTATGGCTACACCTTC. As protein: CASSYRQGSYGYTF.

The V call is TRBV6-1, the J call TRBJ1-5; D gene ambiguous. Trimming cost V 1 base and J 4 bases, with 5 bases left between them. This CDR3 has 13 amino acids. CDR1 is MNHNS, CDR2 SASEGT, per germline. CDR3 sequence (DNA): TGTGCCAGCAGTGAAGGACTAAATCAGCCCCAGCATTTT. It specifies CASSEGLNQPQHF.

This chain links TRBV15 with TRBJ1-4; D remains ambiguous. Germline CDR1 is LNHNV and CDR2 is YYDKDF (reference sequence). The CDR3 consists of 15 residues. V was pared by 1 base and J by 4 bases, with 10 bases between. DNA for the CDR3: TGTGCCACCAGCAGAGCGGTAATCCGTAATGAAAAACTGTTTTTT. Protein sequence: CATSRAVIRNEKLFF.

V is TRBV7-8 and J is TRBJ2-3; no clear D. Germline V gene sequence: CDR1 SGHVS, CDR2 FQNEAQ. Trimming shortened V by 4 bases and J by 2 bases, and 4 bases separated the two germline ends. This CDR3 is built from 12 residues. In DNA, the CDR3 is TGTGCCAGCAGCTGGGTCACAGATACGCAGTATTTT. Protein: CASSWVTDTQYF. Together with reference TRBV7-8 and TRBJ2-3, the CDR3 gives the full variable domain: GAGVSQSPRYKVAKRGQDVALRCDPISGHVSLFWYQQALGQGPEFLTYFQNEAQLDKSGLPSDRFFAERPEGSVSTLKIQRTQQEDSAVYLCASSWVTDTQYFGPGTRLTVL.

The chain combines TRBV15 with TRBJ1-2, with D uncertain. Trimming cost V 9 bases and J 0 bases, with 8 bases left between them. This CDR3 contains 12 residues. Germline CDR1 is LNHNV and CDR2 is YYDKDF (reference sequence). The CDR3 protein is CATGSANYGYTF. The CDR3 DNA is TGTGCCACAGGGTCTGCTAACTATGGCTACACCTTC.

This chain connects TRBV4-1 to TRBJ1-6, with no clear D. CDR3 length: 14 amino acids. The V and J ends lost 0 bases and 13 bases respectively, with 13 bases between them. The germline V gene encodes CDR1 MGHRA and CDR2 YSYEKL. For the CDR3, the DNA is TGCGCCAGCAGCCAAGATCTCGCAGGCTATCCCCTCCACTTT. Its protein product is CASSQDLAGYPLHF.

This rearrangement joins TRBV18 to TRBJ2-6; no clear D. CDR1 KGHSH and CDR2 LQKENI come from the germline V gene. V was clipped by 2 bases and J by 0 bases, with 14 bases between them. There are 18 residues in the CDR3. CDR3 in amino acids: CASSPMGASVSGANVLTF. Written as DNA, the CDR3 is TGTGCCAGCTCACCAATGGGTGCCTCGGTCTCTGGGGCCAACGTCCTGACTTTC. The variable domain in full, completed from reference TRBV18 and TRBJ2-6, reads NAGVMQNPRHLVRRRGQEARLRCSPMKGHSHVYWYRQLPEEGLKFMVYLQKENIIDESGMPKERFSAEFPKEGPSILRIQQVVRGDSAAYFCASSPMGASVSGANVLTFGAGSRLTVL.

This clone was seen only a few times. The genes are TRBV2 and TRBJ2-1; a weak D match, TRBD2 (6 bases). The V gene lost 5 bases and the J gene lost 4 bases, with 12 bases spanning the gap. CDR1 is SNHLY, CDR2 FYNNEI, per germline. The CDR3 has 14 residues. The chain's CDR3 is CASSYRGSYNEQFF. Here the CDR3 DNA reads TGTGCCAGCAGTTACCGGGGGAGTTACAATGAGCAGTTCTTC. Using reference TRBV2 and TRBJ2-1 for the parts outside the CDR3, the full variable domain is EPEVTQTPSHQVTQMGQEVILRCVPISNHLYFYWYRQILGQKVEFLVSFYNNEISEKSEIFDDQFSVERPDGSNFTLKIRSTKLEDSAMYFCASSYRGSYNEQFFGPGTRLTVL.

The chain couples TRBV5-1 to TRBJ1-6; tentative D call: TRBD1 (5 bases). This CDR3 has 13 residues. V was clipped by 5 bases and J by 8 bases, with 11 bases between them. The germline gives CDR1 SGHRS, CDR2 YFSETQ. The CDR3 region is CASRGEGDSPLHF. The CDR3 region has the DNA TGCGCCAGCAGGGGGGAGGGTGATTCACCCCTCCACTTT.

J is TRBJ1-2 and V is TRBV28; 7 positions agree with TRBD1. The CDR3 extends over 17 amino acids. The germline V gene has CDR1 MDHEN and CDR2 SYDVKM. After removal of 5 bases from V and 4 bases from J, the junction contained 16 bases not matched to a gene. CDR3 residues: CASSPPHPGTDGYGYTF. The CDR3 coding sequence is TGTGCCAGCAGTCCACCTCACCCCGGGACAGACGGCTATGGCTACACCTTC.

This clone was recorded once. The chain carries TRBV28 and TRBJ2-7, with 11 bases identical to TRBD1. The CDR3 has 15 amino acids. The V segment lost 5 bases and the J segment 6 bases; nucleotides outside the gene matches: 9. Germline-derived CDR1 and CDR2 are MDHEN and SYDVKM. CDR3 nucleotides: TGTGCCAGCAGTATCCAGGACAGGGGGCGCCGCGAGCAGTACTTC. Its protein product is CASSIQDRGRREQYF.

The chain is built from TRBV7-9 and TRBJ2-7, with D unresolved. Germline V gives CDR1 SEHNR, CDR2 FQNEAQ (reference sequence). There are 17 residues in the CDR3. Deletions cut 1 base from V and 6 bases from J, with 22 bases between. The CDR3 DNA sequence: TGTGCCAGCAGCTTAGAATCCCCCGAAGTATACGTTGGCGAGCAGTACTTC. The encoded protein is CASSLESPEVYVGEQYF.

The chain links TRBV7-9 to TRBJ2-5; weak D call: TRBD2 (6 bases). Germline values: CDR1 SEHNR, CDR2 FQNEAQ (reference sequence). The V gene lost 1 base and the J gene lost 5 bases, with 17 bases spanning the gap. The length of the CDR3 is 16 residues. CDR3 in amino acids: CASSLGSWRGGETQYF. The CDR3 DNA reads as TGTGCCAGCAGCTTAGGGTCCTGGAGGGGCGGGGAGACCCAGTACTTC.

The chain uses TRBV11-2 and TRBJ2-1; TRBD2 agrees at 13 bases. The germline V gene has CDR1 SGHAT and CDR2 FQNNGV. V trimming: 1 base; J trimming: 6 bases; junction bases outside the gene matches: 12. There are 19 residues in the CDR3. The CDR3 region has the DNA TGTGCCAGCAGCTTAGCCCGACCTCTCACTAGCGGGGGGGCCAATGAGCAGTTCTTC. This encodes CASSLARPLTSGGANEQFF.

The chain's CDR3 is CASTPVWGGELFF. CDR3 sequence (DNA): TGCGCCAGCACCCCAGTTTGGGGCGGGGAGCTGTTTTTT. The chain links TRBV5-1 to TRBJ2-2; D is ambiguous. Trimming left V 6 bases short and J 7 bases short, with 13 bases between. CDR1 SGHRS and CDR2 YFSETQ come from the germline V gene. The CDR3 contains 13 residues.

This chain connects TRBV7-6 to TRBJ1-4; D is possibly TRBD1 (5 bases). Trimming pared 4 bases from V and 7 bases from J, leaving 19 bases between. The germline V gene has CDR1 SGHVS and CDR2 FNYEAQ. This CDR3 has 16 amino acids. The CDR3 nucleotides are TGTGCCAGCAGCTACGTGAGCGGGGCTCTGGGTGAAAAACTGTTTTTT. Protein: CASSYVSGALGEKLFF.

The rearrangement links TRBV25-1 to TRBJ2-5; weak D call: TRBD1 (6 bases). The germline CDR1 and CDR2 sequences are MGHDK and SYGVNS. The CDR3 spans 14 residues. Trimming stripped 6 bases from V and 2 bases from J, with 13 bases between. The CDR3 here is CASRRTASQETQYF. CDR3 nucleotides: TGTGCCAGCAGGCGGACAGCATCGCAAGAGACCCAGTACTTC.

This clone was seen once. The chain combines TRBV28 with TRBJ2-5, with D possibly being TRBD2 (6 bases). From germline, CDR1 is MDHEN and CDR2 SYDVKM. V lost 3 bases, J lost 5 bases, and 19 bases lay in between. The CDR3 spans 16 residues. Here the CDR3 reads CASSFTRDSRRETQYF. CDR3 sequence (DNA): TGTGCCAGCAGTTTTACCCGGGACTCTCGCCGTGAGACCCAGTACTTC.

V gene TRBV19 combines with J gene TRBJ2-6; 8 nucleotides match TRBD1. The germline V gene has CDR1 LNHDA and CDR2 SQIVND (reference sequence). V shed 9 bases and J 0 bases; nucleotides not matched to a gene: 7. The CDR3 runs to 16 residues. CDR3 amino acids: CASHRGTLSGANVLTF. The CDR3 DNA sequence: TGTGCCAGCCACAGGGGGACCCTCTCTGGGGCCAACGTCCTGACTTTC.

This chain links TRBV5-6 with TRBJ2-7; 13 bases match TRBD2. Germline CDR1 reads SGHDT; CDR2 reads YYEEEE. The junction had 2 bases not matched to a gene; V was cut back by 3 bases and J by 2 bases. The CDR3 totals 15 residues. For the CDR3, the DNA is TGTGCCAGCAGCTCACTAGCGGGGGGGCCCTACGAGCAGTACTTC. Its translation is CASSSLAGGPYEQYF.

J is TRBJ1-5 and V is TRBV5-1; no firm D call. The CDR3 has 16 residues. With 4 bases removed from V and 0 bases from J, the gap between germline ends came to 14 bases. Germline assignment: CDR1 SGHRS and CDR2 YFSETQ. CDR3 coding DNA: TGCGCCAGCAGCAGCTTAACAGCTTATAGCAATCAGCCCCAGCATTTT. Residues: CASSSLTAYSNQPQHF.

With regard to this clone: One end of the junction does not line up with germline, which may come from a read error. The V gene is TRBV5-3, the J gene TRBJ2-7; possibly TRBD1 for D (5 bases). Being an ORF, TRBV5-3 has a function that is uncertain. This CDR3 spans 14 amino acids. This CDR3 reads CASSFSPTAYEQYF. The CDR3 DNA reads TGTGCCAGCAGCTTCAGCCCGACAGCCTACGAGCAGTACTTC.